This T cell receptor (beta chain) was observed in a study of T cell changes during pregnancy in multiple sclerosis. Assay used: immunoSEQ multiplex PCR; TCRdb lists only in-frame clones, some missing. The sample lists around 31,000 clones, 80% to 90% occurring once. The ends were cut back, 11 bases at V and 1 base at J, with 8 bases in the middle. There are 11 residues in the CDR3. Germline V gene data show CDR1 as SEHNR and CDR2 as FQNEAQ (reference sequence). The sample holds a few counts of this clone. The specimen was CD4+ T cells from peripheral blood mononuclear cells, collected in the first trimester of pregnancy. This chain uses TRBV7-9 with TRBJ1-1; D perhaps matches TRBD1 (6 bases). This TCR was sampled from a female donor in good health, enrolled as a control in a pregnancy study. For the CDR3, the DNA is TGTGCCGGACAGAGGAACACTGAAGCTTTCTTT. It translates to CAGQRNTEAFF. The full variable domain, its missing parts supplied by reference TRBV7-9 and TRBJ1-1, is DTGVSQNPRHKITKRGQNVTFRCDPISEHNRLYWYRQTLGQGPEFLTYFQNEAQLEKSRLLSDRFSAERPKGSFSTLEIQRTEQGDSAMYLCAGQRNTEAFFGQGTRLTVV.